The next 10 T cell receptor beta chains were all read from a single sample in a study of glioma-infiltrating T cells after dendritic cell vaccination. Time point of the sample: after dendritic cell vaccination, including at tumor progression/relapse. The protocol was immunoSEQ multiplex PCR, while the TCRdb copy is restricted to in-frame clones and leaves out a portion. The table shows around 90,000 clones, with roughly four fifths occurring only once. The sequencing here drew on blood, taken after dendritic cell vaccination. Source of these receptors: a human donor with glioblastoma.

This chain connects TRBV4-2 to TRBJ2-5, with a tentative D call TRBD2 (6 bases). CDR3 length equals 14 residues. V was trimmed by 1 base and J by 2 bases, leaving 8 bases between them. The germline gives CDR1 LGHNA, CDR2 YNFKEQ. CDR3 loop: CASSQGAGQETQYF. CDR3 sequence (DNA): TGTGCCAGCAGCCAAGGGGCGGGACAAGAGACCCAGTACTTC.

The chain combines TRBV29-1 with TRBJ2-5; 9 bases line up with TRBD1. The V gene's germline CDR1 is SQVTM and CDR2 ANQGSEA. CDR3 size: 15 residues. V was pared by 5 bases and J by 3 bases, with 10 bases of the junction left unmatched. This CDR3 is CSVYSPWDREETQYF. For the CDR3, the DNA is TGCAGCGTTTACTCCCCGTGGGACAGGGAAGAGACCCAGTACTTC.

This chain joins TRBV18 and TRBJ2-3, with a tentative D call TRBD1 (6 bases). This CDR3 is built from 15 residues. Deletions cut 3 bases from V and 0 bases from J, with 10 bases between. The germline V gene encodes CDR1 KGHSH and CDR2 LQKENI. The CDR3 loop is CASSPRTESTDTQYF. CDR3 sequence (DNA): TGTGCCAGCTCACCCAGGACAGAAAGCACAGATACGCAGTATTTT.

This sequence joins TRBV19 and TRBJ2-3, with a tentative D call TRBD2 (5 bases). This CDR3 has 14 amino acids. V was clipped by 6 bases and J by 6 bases, with 16 bases between them. Germline V gene sequence: CDR1 LNHDA, CDR2 SQIVND (reference sequence). The DNA for the CDR3 is TGTGCCAGTAGGGAGACGGGATCTCAGGATACGCAGTATTTT. This encodes CASRETGSQDTQYF.

The CDR3 DNA is TGTGCCAGCAGCTTGGACAGGCGTTTGGGGGAGCAGTTCTTC. Translation: CASSLDRRLGEQFF. The chain employs TRBV11-2 and TRBJ2-1, with 7 nucleotides matching TRBD1. Germline V gene sequence: CDR1 SGHAT, CDR2 FQNNGV. The CDR3 is 14 amino acids. The V segment lost 3 bases and the J segment 10 bases; nucleotides outside the gene matches: 9. The full variable domain, completed using reference TRBV11-2 and TRBJ2-1, is EAGVAQSPRYKIIEKRQSVAFWCNPISGHATLYWYQQILGQGPKLLIQFQNNGVVDDSQLPKDRFSAERLKGVDSTLKIQPAKLEDSAVYLCASSLDRRLGEQFFGPGTRLTVL.

V gene TRBV6-5 combines with J gene TRBJ2-5; 12 nucleotides agree with TRBD2. Germline CDR1 and CDR2: MNHEY and SVGAGI. The junction had 6 bases not matched to a gene; V was cut back by 5 bases and J by 5 bases. There are 15 residues in the CDR3. Here the CDR3 DNA reads TGTGCCAGCAGTAACAGGGGACTAGCGGGTGAGACCCAGTACTTC. Translation: CASSNRGLAGETQYF.

The chain carries TRBV2 and TRBJ2-2; D unresolved. CDR1 and CDR2 from the germline V gene are SNHLY and FYNNEI. Trimming pared 4 bases from V and 0 bases from J, leaving 3 bases between. The CDR3 is made up of 13 amino acids. CDR3 nucleotide sequence: TGTGCCAGCAGTGCGGCGAACACCGGGGAGCTGTTTTTT. Protein product: CASSAANTGELFF.

The chain is built from TRBV18 and TRBJ2-5; 7 positions match TRBD2. Per the germline V gene, CDR1 is KGHSH and CDR2 is LQKENI. The V and J ends lost 4 bases and 4 bases, in that order; junction bases with no gene match: 3. The CDR3 has 13 amino acids. DNA of the CDR3: TGTGCCAGCTCACGGGACTACGGAGAGACCCAGTACTTC. Translated, it gives CASSRDYGETQYF.

V usage is TRBV10-3 and J usage is TRBJ2-3; TRBD2 agrees at 7 bases. The V segment lost 6 bases and the J segment 2 bases; nucleotides outside the gene matches: 2. In germline, CDR1 is ENHRY, CDR2 SYGVKD. This CDR3 is built from 13 residues. The CDR3 protein is CAISLAATDTQYF. The CDR3 DNA reads as TGTGCCATCAGCCTAGCGGCCACAGATACGCAGTATTTT.

The rearrangement uses TRBV10-3 and TRBJ1-2; D call uncertain. Germline V gives CDR1 ENHRY, CDR2 SYGVKD. This CDR3 contains 16 residues. V lost 6 bases and J 4 bases, leaving 21 bases between the germline ends. The CDR3 reads CAIRDWSGGDAYGYTF. The CDR3, as DNA: TGTGCCATCAGGGACTGGTCAGGCGGGGATGCCTATGGCTACACCTTC.